The 25 T cell receptor beta chains below all came from one sample that was sequenced in a study of shared clonotypes between healthy human individuals. Generated by immunoSEQ multiplex PCR, the TCRdb table keeps only in-frame clones and is missing some. The sample holds approximately 2,000,000 clones, about 90% seen once. The specimen sequenced was naive CD4+ T cells from PBMCs. Noted subset: CD45RA+ positively selected. These receptors came from a man between 18 and 35 years old in good health. Some clones in this sample may be carry-over from other donors' samples.

The V call is TRBV28, the J call TRBJ1-5; 11 bases agree with TRBD1. Per the germline V gene, CDR1 is MDHEN and CDR2 is SYDVKM. J was trimmed by 6 bases and V by 11 bases; bases with no gene match: 9. This CDR3 has 14 residues. As DNA, the CDR3 is TGTGCCGCTAAGGGACAGGGGGTGGGTCAGCCCCAGCATTTT. Protein product: CAAKGQGVGQPQHF.

The genes are TRBV27 and TRBJ1-5; D possibly corresponds to TRBD1 (6 bases). The CDR3 sequence is 13 residues long. Trimming removed 6 bases from V and 6 bases from J, with 12 bases in between. Per the germline V gene, CDR1 is MNHEY and CDR2 is SMNVEV (reference sequence). The CDR3, as DNA: TGTGCCAGCAGCGGAACAGGGCGTCAGCCCCAGCATTTT. Amino acid sequence: CASSGTGRQPQHF.

The rearrangement joins TRBV30 to TRBJ2-7, with D perhaps TRBD1 (6 bases). With 2 bases removed from V and 4 bases from J, the gap between germline ends came to 9 bases. There are 12 residues in the CDR3. Germline V gene lookup returns CDR1 GTSNPN and CDR2 SVGIG (reference sequence). The CDR3 region has the DNA TGTGCCTGGAGTTCTACAGGGTACGAGCAGTACTTC. It specifies CAWSSTGYEQYF.

To note about this clone: The sample carries other DNA sequences with the same CDR3. The rearrangement uses TRBV10-3 and TRBJ2-6; D unresolved. The germline CDR1 and CDR2 sequences are ENHRY and SYGVKD. With 4 bases removed from V and 3 bases from J, the gap between germline ends came to 4 bases. There are 13 residues in the CDR3. The CDR3 region is CAISGVGANVLTF. In nucleotides, the CDR3 is TGTGCCATCAGTGGGGTTGGGGCCAACGTCCTGACTTTC.

The chain employs TRBV25-1 and TRBJ2-2, with D possibly called TRBD1 or TRBD2 (5 bases each). The germline V gene encodes CDR1 MGHDK and CDR2 SYGVNS. Trimming took off 8 bases at V and 4 bases at J, with 17 bases between the two ends. The CDR3 length is 15 residues. The CDR3 DNA sequence: TGTGCCAGCCAACGGAACCAGGGACCCACCGGGGAGCTGTTTTTT. It is translated as CASQRNQGPTGELFF. Full variable domain (missing parts from reference TRBV25-1 and TRBJ2-2): EADIYQTPRYLVIGTGKKITLECSQTMGHDKMYWYQQDPGMELHLIHYSYGVNSTEKGDLSSESTVSRIRTEHFPLTLESARPSHTSQYLCASQRNQGPTGELFFGEGSRLTVL.

This sequence joins TRBV5-1 and TRBJ2-5; D gene uncertain. This CDR3 is built from 13 residues. Germline lookup yields CDR1 SGHRS and CDR2 YFSETQ. The V and J ends lost 1 base and 4 bases respectively, with 8 bases between them. The CDR3 DNA reads TGCGCCAGCAGCTTGAGAGAAGCAGAGACCCAGTACTTC. Its translation is CASSLREAETQYF.

This clone has a single count. J is TRBJ2-1 and V is TRBV7-9; D is undetermined. There are 13 residues in the CDR3. Germline assignment: CDR1 SEHNR and CDR2 FQNEAQ (reference sequence). The germline V and J ends were trimmed by 5 bases and 6 bases, with 11 bases remaining between them. CDR3 DNA sequence: TGTGCCAGCAGCCACCGTGAAGGCAATGAGCAGTTCTTC. Translation gives CASSHREGNEQFF. The entire variable domain, with the rest obtained from reference TRBV7-9 and TRBJ2-1, is as follows: DTGVSQNPRHKITKRGQNVTFRCDPISEHNRLYWYRQTLGQGPEFLTYFQNEAQLEKSRLLSDRFSAERPKGSFSTLEIQRTEQGDSAMYLCASSHREGNEQFFGPGTRLTVL.

This chain uses TRBV27 with TRBJ2-3; D is possibly TRBD1 or TRBD2 (5 bases each). This CDR3 contains 15 residues. Deletions cut 2 bases from V and 1 base from J, with 10 bases between. Looked up from germline, CDR1 is MNHEY and CDR2 is SMNVEV (reference sequence). The CDR3 protein is CASSLELGGTDTQYF. The CDR3 DNA follows: TGTGCCAGCAGTTTAGAACTAGGGGGCACAGATACGCAGTATTTT.

This chain links TRBV7-2 with TRBJ2-5, with 16 bases matching TRBD2. After removal of 3 bases from V and 4 bases from J, the junction contained 5 bases not matched to a gene. This CDR3 is 17 amino acids long. Germline loops: CDR1 SGHTA, CDR2 FQGNSA. In DNA, the CDR3 is TGTGCCAGCAGCTTGGGACTAGCGGGAGGGAGGGGAGAGACCCAGTACTTC. Its protein product is CASSLGLAGGRGETQYF.

This chain joins TRBV7-3 and TRBJ2-1; 7 bases align to TRBD1. Germline loops: CDR1 SGHTA, CDR2 FQGTGA. CDR3 length equals 14 residues. Losses at the gene ends were 5 bases for V and 3 bases for J; bases not matched to a gene: 4. As DNA, the CDR3 is TGTGCCAGCAGCCAGGGACAGATCTACAATGAGCAGTTCTTC. Amino acid sequence: CASSQGQIYNEQFF.

This clone was seen once. The chain employs TRBV28 and TRBJ2-7, with TRBD1 matching 7 bases. J was trimmed by 2 bases and V by 6 bases; bases with no gene match: 7. This CDR3 has 14 amino acids. Per the germline V gene, CDR1 is MDHEN and CDR2 is SYDVKM. For the CDR3, the DNA is TGTGCCAGCAGCCCAAGGGGACAGACCTACGAGCAGTACTTC. Translation gives CASSPRGQTYEQYF.

The CDR3 is CASSLQAWGQGSYEQYF. The CDR3 DNA is TGTGCCAGCAGCTTACAGGCATGGGGACAGGGTTCCTACGAGCAGTACTTC. The chain recombines TRBV7-9 with TRBJ2-7; 9 bases align to TRBD1. The germline gives CDR1 SEHNR, CDR2 FQNEAQ (reference sequence). V was clipped by 2 bases and J by 1 base; unmatched bases: 9. The CDR3 totals 17 residues.

The J gene is TRBJ1-1, the V gene TRBV5-1; maybe TRBD1 (6 bases). Germline V gene sequence: CDR1 SGHRS, CDR2 YFSETQ. The CDR3 is made up of 15 amino acids. Trimming removed 3 bases from V and 1 base from J, with 13 bases in between. CDR3 protein: CASSWVPGQNTEAFF. For the CDR3, the DNA is TGCGCCAGCAGCTGGGTACCGGGACAGAACACTGAAGCTTTCTTT.

This chain connects TRBV27 to TRBJ1-4; D unresolved. Trimming left V 6 bases short and J 6 bases short, with 14 bases between. The CDR3 loop spans 14 amino acids. CDR1 and CDR2 (germline): MNHEY, SMNVEV (reference sequence). The DNA for the CDR3 is TGTGCCAGCAGCCACAGCCTTAAAGATGAAAAACTGTTTTTT. This encodes CASSHSLKDEKLFF.

This chain joins TRBV28 and TRBJ2-1; 9 bases agree with TRBD2. Trimming cost V 6 bases and J 0 bases; bases outside gene matches: 6. The CDR3 is made up of 16 amino acids. Germline loops: CDR1 MDHEN, CDR2 SYDVKM. As DNA, the CDR3 is TGTGCCAGCAGCCACCTTAGCGGGAGCTCCTACAATGAGCAGTTCTTC. It is translated as CASSHLSGSSYNEQFF.

The CDR3 DNA sequence: TGTGCCAGCAGCTCCCCCGGGAACACTGAAGCTTTCTTT. Translated: CASSSPGNTEAFF. The chain joins TRBV11-2 to TRBJ1-1; D is uncertain. The CDR3 covers 13 residues. V shed 4 bases and J shed 1 base, with 7 bases lying between them. Germline values: CDR1 SGHAT, CDR2 FQNNGV.

CDR3 in amino acids: CASSQGRGSLDTEAFF. CDR3 coding DNA: TGCGCCAGCAGTCAAGGTCGAGGGAGCTTGGACACTGAAGCTTTCTTT. The rearrangement joins TRBV5-1 to TRBJ1-1; no clear D gene. The CDR3 has 16 residues. With 5 bases removed from V and 3 bases from J, the gap between germline ends came to 20 bases. Germline V gene data show CDR1 as SGHRS and CDR2 as YFSETQ.

This chain uses TRBV6-6 with TRBJ2-7; D might be TRBD1 (6 bases). Germline assignment: CDR1 MNHNY and CDR2 SVGAGI (reference sequence). V was shortened by 6 bases and J by 1 base, with 10 bases between the two germline ends. The CDR3 extends over 13 amino acids. The CDR3 bases are TGTGCCAGCAGATCTGGACAGTCCTACGAGCAGTACTTC. As protein: CASRSGQSYEQYF.

Comments on this clone: Other DNA sequences of this sample code for an identical CDR3. This sequence joins TRBV5-1 and TRBJ1-1, with D possibly being TRBD1 (5 bases). V lost 2 bases to trimming and J lost 3 bases, with 11 bases between them. This CDR3 spans 14 amino acids. The germline gives CDR1 SGHRS, CDR2 YFSETQ. As DNA, the CDR3 is TGCGCCAGCAGCTTCGCGGCGGGGGACACTGAAGCTTTCTTT. Protein: CASSFAAGDTEAFF.

The chain couples TRBV5-4 to TRBJ2-3, with D possibly being TRBD2 (5 bases). CDR1 is SGHNT and CDR2 is YYREEE in the germline V gene (reference sequence). This CDR3 region has 13 residues. The V end was cut by 1 base, the J end by 5 bases, with 8 bases between. CDR3 DNA sequence: TGTGCCAGCAGCTTGCCCAGCGGAGATACGCAGTATTTT. Protein product: CASSLPSGDTQYF.

The chain joins TRBV28 to TRBJ1-1; tentatively, D is TRBD1 (6 bases). Trimming cost V 6 bases and J 1 base, with 9 bases left between them. This CDR3 is built from 13 residues. Germline V gives CDR1 MDHEN, CDR2 SYDVKM. CDR3 nucleotides: TGTGCCAGCAGGGAAGGGGGGAACACTGAAGCTTTCTTT. It specifies CASREGGNTEAFF.

This clone was seen only once. The chain has TRBV19 and TRBJ1-1; no clear D. Germline CDR1 and CDR2: LNHDA and SQIVND (reference sequence). The V and J ends lost 3 bases and 3 bases respectively, with 14 bases between them. This CDR3 has 15 residues. The CDR3 spells CASSIVGQRDTEAFF. CDR3 bases: TGTGCCAGTAGTATCGTTGGCCAGCGAGACACTGAAGCTTTCTTT. Variable domain in full (rest from reference TRBV19 and TRBJ1-1): DGGITQSPKYLFRKEGQNVTLSCEQNLNHDAMYWYRQDPGQGLRLIYYSQIVNDFQKGDIAEGYSVSREKKESFPLTVTSAQKNPTAFYLCASSIVGQRDTEAFFGQGTRLTVV.

This clone was counted only a few times. The chain links TRBV6-5 to TRBJ1-1, with D uncertain. Per germline, CDR1 MNHEY and CDR2 SVGAGI. Deletions cut 2 bases from V and 0 bases from J, with 4 bases between. The CDR3 runs to 13 residues. The CDR3 sequence is CASSYDLNTEAFF. The CDR3 bases are TGTGCCAGCAGTTACGACCTGAACACTGAAGCTTTCTTT.

The chain links TRBV7-2 to TRBJ2-1; TRBD1 matches at 8 bases. The CDR3 is 15 residues long. V trimming: 2 bases; J trimming: 6 bases; junction bases outside the gene matches: 6. The germline CDR1 and CDR2 sequences are SGHTA and FQGNSA. The DNA for the CDR3 is TGTGCCAGCAGCTTATTCAGGGGGCTGGTCAATGAGCAGTTCTTC. Translated, it gives CASSLFRGLVNEQFF.

The V call is TRBV10-3, the J call TRBJ1-5; D is undetermined. V was shortened by 3 bases and J by 4 bases, with 7 bases between the two germline ends. The length of the CDR3 is 13 residues. Germline assignment: CDR1 ENHRY and CDR2 SYGVKD. The chain's CDR3 is CAISELKNQPQHF. CDR3 DNA sequence: TGTGCCATCAGTGAATTGAAGAATCAGCCCCAGCATTTT.